Presented here are 5 T cell receptor beta chains from one specimen sequenced in a study of CD8+ T cells in alopecia areata. RNA extraction and reverse transcription yielded cDNA as sequencing template. Only in-frame clones appear in the TCRdb table, and some are missing; sequencing was by immunoSEQ multiplex PCR. The repertoire has 200,000 to 250,000 clones, approximately 67% of them found once; the top ten carry roughly 1.2%. The treatment denotes: oral pan-JAK inhibitor, 5-10 mg twice daily. Here the sequenced sample was CD4+ T cells sorted from blood, taken at approximately week 44, from a patient treated with tofacitinib. These receptors came from a human donor with alopecia areata.

The rearrangement joins TRBV9 to TRBJ1-6; D gene uncertain. CDR3 length equals 14 residues. Germline CDR1 is SGDLS and CDR2 is YYNGEE. V gave up 5 bases and J gave up 6 bases, with 12 bases separating them. The CDR3 region has the DNA TGTGCCAGCAGTCCCGACGCGGGTAATTCACCCCTCCACTTT. Amino acid sequence: CASSPDAGNSPLHF.

J is TRBJ2-3 and V is TRBV7-9; D ambiguous. CDR3 length: 12 residues. The V end lost 3 bases, the J end lost 4 bases, and 5 bases lay between the germline ends. The germline CDR1 and CDR2 sequences are SEHNR and FQNEAQ (reference sequence). CDR3 protein: CASSFQPDTQYF. The DNA for the CDR3 is TGTGCCAGCAGCTTCCAGCCAGATACGCAGTATTTT. Drawing the rest from reference TRBV7-9 and TRBJ2-3, the complete variable domain is DTGVSQNPRHKITKRGQNVTFRCDPISEHNRLYWYRQTLGQGPEFLTYFQNEAQLEKSRLLSDRFSAERPKGSFSTLEIQRTEQGDSAMYLCASSFQPDTQYFGPGTRLTVL.

About this clone: The junction departs from the called germline gene at one end, perhaps through a read error. V gene TRBV7-2 combines with J gene TRBJ1-2, with 7 nucleotides matching TRBD1. The CDR3 is 12 residues long. Germline assignment: CDR1 SGHTA and CDR2 FQGNSA. CDR3 coding DNA: TGTGCCCGCAGCCCCCGGACAGGCCAGGGGCTTTTC. Amino acid sequence: CARSPRTGQGLF.

The sample holds a few counts of this clone. The chain employs TRBV7-9 and TRBJ1-5; no reliable D call. Looked up from germline, CDR1 is SEHNR and CDR2 is FQNEAQ (reference sequence). The CDR3 has 15 amino acids. The V end was cut by 2 bases, the J end by 5 bases, with 13 bases between. The DNA for the CDR3 is TGTGCCAGCAGCTTAAGCGGGAGCATAGATCAGCCCCAGCATTTT. It specifies CASSLSGSIDQPQHF.

The V call is TRBV30, the J call TRBJ1-2; no reliable D call. From germline, CDR1 is GTSNPN and CDR2 SVGIG (reference sequence). Deletions cut 4 bases from V and 5 bases from J, with 14 bases between. CDR3 length equals 13 residues. CDR3 region: CAWTPDRKYGYTF. CDR3 sequence (DNA): TGTGCCTGGACCCCGGATCGGAAATATGGCTACACCTTC.